This TCR beta chain was captured in a study of shared clonotypes between healthy human individuals. Using immunoSEQ multiplex PCR, the repertoire was profiled, and TCRdb retains in-frame clones only, with some absent. The data hold 950,000 to 1,100,000 clones, with around 82% observed a single time. Germline-derived CDR1 and CDR2 are MDHEN and SYDVKM. CDR3 length: 15 amino acids. Trimming took off 1 base at V and 4 bases at J, with 14 bases between the two ends. What was sequenced was memory CD4+ T cells from PBMCs. The subset is: CD45RA-negative fraction. The rearrangement uses TRBV28 and TRBJ2-7, with D possibly matching TRBD2 (6 bases). The TCR sequence derives from a man between 18 and 35 years old in good health. Some clones in this sample may be carry-over from other donors' samples. The CDR3 protein is CASSLLAGTQYEQYF. CDR3 in DNA: TGTGCCAGCAGTTTATTGGCGGGGACCCAATACGAGCAGTACTTC.